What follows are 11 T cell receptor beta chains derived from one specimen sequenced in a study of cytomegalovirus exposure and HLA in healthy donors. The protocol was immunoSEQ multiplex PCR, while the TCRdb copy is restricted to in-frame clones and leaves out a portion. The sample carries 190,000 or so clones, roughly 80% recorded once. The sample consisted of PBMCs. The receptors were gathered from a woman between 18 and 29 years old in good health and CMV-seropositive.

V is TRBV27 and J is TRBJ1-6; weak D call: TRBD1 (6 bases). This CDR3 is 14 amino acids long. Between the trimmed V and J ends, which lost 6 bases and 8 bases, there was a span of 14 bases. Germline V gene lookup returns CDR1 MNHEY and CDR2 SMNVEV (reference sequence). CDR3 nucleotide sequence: TGTGCCAGCAGGACAGGCATGCTGGATTCACCCCTCCACTTT. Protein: CASRTGMLDSPLHF.

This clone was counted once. The CDR3 coding sequence is TGTGCCAGCAGCCCCCGGGATGAAGAGACCCAGTACTTC. Its translation is CASSPRDEETQYF. V and J are TRBV7-2 and TRBJ2-5; D perhaps matches TRBD2 (5 bases). Per germline, CDR1 SGHTA and CDR2 FQGNSA. The CDR3 sequence is 13 residues long. The V and J ends lost 5 bases and 3 bases respectively, with 10 bases between them.

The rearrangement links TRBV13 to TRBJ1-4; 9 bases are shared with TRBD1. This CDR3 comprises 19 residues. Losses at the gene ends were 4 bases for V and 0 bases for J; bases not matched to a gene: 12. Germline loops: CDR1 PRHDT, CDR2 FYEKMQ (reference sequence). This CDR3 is CASSSTGGPRWATNEKLFF. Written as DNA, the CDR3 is TGTGCCAGCAGCTCGACAGGGGGGCCCCGTTGGGCAACTAATGAAAAACTGTTTTTT. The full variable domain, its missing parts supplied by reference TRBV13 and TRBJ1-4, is AAGVIQSPRHLIKEKRETATLKCYPIPRHDTVYWYQQGPGQDPQFLISFYEKMQSDKGSIPDRFSAQQFSDYHSELNMSSLELGDSALYFCASSSTGGPRWATNEKLFFGSGTQLSVL.

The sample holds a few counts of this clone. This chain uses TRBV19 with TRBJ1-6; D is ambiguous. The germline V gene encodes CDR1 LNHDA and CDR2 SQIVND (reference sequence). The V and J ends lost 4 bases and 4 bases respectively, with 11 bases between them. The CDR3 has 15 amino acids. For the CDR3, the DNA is TGTGCCAGTAGTAGACGACTGCCTTATAATTCACCCCTCCACTTT. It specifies CASSRRLPYNSPLHF.

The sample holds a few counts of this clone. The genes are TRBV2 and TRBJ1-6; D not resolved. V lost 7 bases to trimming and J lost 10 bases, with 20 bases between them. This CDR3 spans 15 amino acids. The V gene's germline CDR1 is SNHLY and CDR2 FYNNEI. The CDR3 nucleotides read TGTGCCAGCACCTCCGGAGGGTACGACGGCTCACCCCTCCACTTT. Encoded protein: CASTSGGYDGSPLHF.

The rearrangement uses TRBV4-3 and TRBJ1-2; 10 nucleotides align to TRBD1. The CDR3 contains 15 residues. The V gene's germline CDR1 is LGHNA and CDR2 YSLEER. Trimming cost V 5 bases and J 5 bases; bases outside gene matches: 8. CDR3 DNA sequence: TGCGCCAGCAGCTACGGGACAGGGGAATTATATGGCTACACCTTC. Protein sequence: CASSYGTGELYGYTF.

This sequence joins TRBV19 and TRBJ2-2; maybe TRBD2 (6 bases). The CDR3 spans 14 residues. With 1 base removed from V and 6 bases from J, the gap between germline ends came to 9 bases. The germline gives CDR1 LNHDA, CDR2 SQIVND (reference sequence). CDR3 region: CASSIGGDAGELFF. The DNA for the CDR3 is TGTGCCAGTAGTATAGGGGGGGACGCCGGGGAGCTGTTTTTT.

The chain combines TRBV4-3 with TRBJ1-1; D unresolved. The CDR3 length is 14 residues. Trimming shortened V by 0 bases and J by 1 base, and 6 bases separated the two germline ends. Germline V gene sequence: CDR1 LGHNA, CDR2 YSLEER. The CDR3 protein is CASSQEGQNTEAFF. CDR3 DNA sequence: TGCGCCAGCAGCCAAGAGGGCCAGAACACTGAAGCTTTCTTT.

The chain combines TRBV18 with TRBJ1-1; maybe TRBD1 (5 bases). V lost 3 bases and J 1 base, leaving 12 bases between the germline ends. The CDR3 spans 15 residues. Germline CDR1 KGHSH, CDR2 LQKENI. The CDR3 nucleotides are TGTGCCAGCTCACCCCCCGGAAGGGGGAACACTGAAGCTTTCTTT. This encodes CASSPPGRGNTEAFF.

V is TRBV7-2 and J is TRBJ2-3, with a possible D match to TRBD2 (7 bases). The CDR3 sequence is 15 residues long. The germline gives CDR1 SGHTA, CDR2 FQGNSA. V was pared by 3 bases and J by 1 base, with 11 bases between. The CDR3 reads CASSFPRGRTDTQYF. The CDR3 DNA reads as TGTGCCAGCAGCTTTCCGCGGGGGCGCACAGATACGCAGTATTTT.

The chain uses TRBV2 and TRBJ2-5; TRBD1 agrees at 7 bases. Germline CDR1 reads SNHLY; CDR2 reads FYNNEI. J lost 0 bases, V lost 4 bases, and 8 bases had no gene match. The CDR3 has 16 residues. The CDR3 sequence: CASSGGQHLYQETQYF. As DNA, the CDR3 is TGTGCCAGCAGTGGGGGACAGCATTTGTACCAAGAGACCCAGTACTTC.